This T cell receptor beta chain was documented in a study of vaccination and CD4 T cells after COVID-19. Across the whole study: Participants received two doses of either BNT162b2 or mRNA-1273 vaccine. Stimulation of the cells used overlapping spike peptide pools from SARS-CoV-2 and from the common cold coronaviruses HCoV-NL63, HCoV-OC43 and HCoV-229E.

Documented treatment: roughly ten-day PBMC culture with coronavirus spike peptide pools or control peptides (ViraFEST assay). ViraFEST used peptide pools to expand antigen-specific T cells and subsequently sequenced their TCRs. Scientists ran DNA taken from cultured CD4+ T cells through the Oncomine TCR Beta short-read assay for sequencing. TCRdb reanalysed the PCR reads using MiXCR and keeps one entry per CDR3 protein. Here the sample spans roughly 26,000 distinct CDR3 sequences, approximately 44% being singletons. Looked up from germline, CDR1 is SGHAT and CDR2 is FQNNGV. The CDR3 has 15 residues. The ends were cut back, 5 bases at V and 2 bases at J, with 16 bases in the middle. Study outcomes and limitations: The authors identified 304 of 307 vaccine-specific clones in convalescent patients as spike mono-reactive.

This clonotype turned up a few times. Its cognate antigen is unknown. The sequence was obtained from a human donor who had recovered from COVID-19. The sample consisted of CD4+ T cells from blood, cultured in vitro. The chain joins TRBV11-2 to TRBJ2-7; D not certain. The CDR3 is CASSKFSQVPYEQYF. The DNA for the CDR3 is TGTGCCAGCAGCAAATTCTCCCAGGTACCCTACGAGCAGTACTTC.